The next 29 T cell receptor beta chains were all read from a single sample in a study of technical replicates of blood from a handful of donors. The method was immunoSEQ multiplex PCR; TCRdb's version includes in-frame clones alone and lacks a portion of them. The sample comprises around 80,000 clones, approximately 90% of which are singletons, and about 0.23% rests with the top ten. Sequencing was done on a sample of T cells isolated from PBMCs. These receptors all come from a human donor in good health.

The chain links TRBV18 to TRBJ2-7, with D possibly TRBD1 on 6 matching bases. CDR3 length equals 15 residues. From germline, CDR1 is KGHSH and CDR2 LQKENI. V gave up 1 base and J gave up 3 bases, with 13 bases separating them. CDR3 in DNA: TGTGCCAGCTCACCACGGGGGCGGCCAAACTACGAGCAGTACTTC. It yields the protein CASSPRGRPNYEQYF.

The chain is built from TRBV2 and TRBJ2-7; tentatively, D is TRBD2 (6 bases). The CDR3 spans 14 residues. The ends were cut back, 6 bases at V and 0 bases at J, with 12 bases in the middle. Looked up from germline, CDR1 is SNHLY and CDR2 is FYNNEI. CDR3 protein: CASRNLAVSYEQYF. CDR3 DNA: TGTGCCAGCAGAAACTTAGCGGTCTCCTACGAGCAGTACTTC.

The chain couples TRBV29-1 to TRBJ2-7, with 7 bases that match TRBD1. CDR1 is SQVTM, CDR2 ANQGSEA, per germline. With V trimmed by 7 bases and J by 2 bases, 8 bases remained unmatched. This CDR3 is built from 13 residues. The DNA of the CDR3 is TGCAGCGCCTCCGGGACAGCGACCTACGAGCAGTACTTC. As protein: CSASGTATYEQYF.

The chain couples TRBV6-5 to TRBJ2-5; 9 bases are a match to TRBD2. Germline CDR1 reads MNHEY; CDR2 reads SVGAGI. The length of the CDR3 is 15 residues. V lost 4 bases and J lost 5; bases outside the gene matches: 8. The CDR3: CASSFLAGVVETQYF. CDR3 bases: TGTGCCAGCAGTTTTTTAGCGGGAGTGGTGGAGACCCAGTACTTC.

The CDR3 is CASADLPGTRFSEQFF. The CDR3 DNA follows: TGCGCCAGCGCCGATCTCCCCGGGACTAGGTTCTCTGAGCAGTTCTTC. The chain combines TRBV5-1 with TRBJ2-1; the match to TRBD2 covers 8 bases. The trim removed 7 bases at V and 9 bases at J, leaving 18 bases unmatched. This CDR3 is 16 amino acids long. The germline V gene has CDR1 SGHRS and CDR2 YFSETQ.

The gene calls are TRBV21-1 and TRBJ1-1; the table's D call TRBD1 went unverified against the DNA. TRBV21-1 is recorded as a pseudogene. This CDR3 has 19 residues. CDR3 DNA: TGTGCCAGCAGCAATAAGGAAGACCGGGACAGGTGGGGTGTGGCTGAAGCTTTCTTT. Encoded protein: CASSNKEDRDRWGVAEAFF.

The CDR3 nucleotides are TGCGCCAGCAGCTATCAGGGTGGCAGCCAGCCCCAGCATTTT. Translated, it gives CASSYQGGSQPQHF. The gene calls are TRBV5-1 and TRBJ1-5; D is perhaps TRBD1 (5 bases). V lost 3 bases to trimming and J lost 7 bases, with 14 bases between them. Germline CDR1 reads SGHRS; CDR2 reads YFSETQ. The CDR3 has 14 residues.

Comments on this clone: Relative to the germline gene, one junction end is altered; a read error may explain this. The V and J genes are TRBV19 and TRBJ1-1, with TRBD1 identical over 7 bases. The CDR3 covers 18 residues. CDR1 is LNHDA and CDR2 is SQIVND in the germline V gene (reference sequence). Here the CDR3 DNA reads TGTGCCAGTAGTCTAGAAACCGAGGACAGGCCTATGAACACTGAAGCTTTCTTT. It specifies CASSLETEDRPMNTEAFF.

The chain recombines TRBV28 with TRBJ2-1; D not resolved. Germline CDR1 reads MDHEN; CDR2 reads SYDVKM. This CDR3 has 11 residues. Trimming removed 7 bases from V and 10 bases from J, with 11 bases in between. Here the CDR3 DNA reads TGTGCCAGCAATCCAGGCCGCGAGCAGTTCTTC. The encoded protein is CASNPGREQFF.

This clone was observed once. The chain joins TRBV19 to TRBJ1-5, with no clear D. The CDR3 has 14 amino acids. The V and J ends lost 4 bases and 9 bases respectively, with 16 bases between them. The germline V gene has CDR1 LNHDA and CDR2 SQIVND (reference sequence). CDR3 bases: TGTGCCAGTAGTACTCCCTGGGAGGTCGGGCCCCAGCATTTT. Amino acids: CASSTPWEVGPQHF.

The rearrangement joins TRBV18 to TRBJ2-7; 9 bases map to TRBD1. V was pared by 0 bases and J by 4 bases, with 10 bases of the junction left unmatched. The germline CDR1 and CDR2 sequences are KGHSH and LQKENI. The CDR3 runs 17 residues. The CDR3 sequence: CASSPPNPGQGSYEQYF. The CDR3 DNA reads as TGTGCCAGCTCACCACCGAATCCGGGACAGGGAAGTTACGAGCAGTACTTC. The variable domain in full, completed from reference TRBV18 and TRBJ2-7, reads NAGVMQNPRHLVRRRGQEARLRCSPMKGHSHVYWYRQLPEEGLKFMVYLQKENIIDESGMPKERFSAEFPKEGPSILRIQQVVRGDSAAYFCASSPPNPGQGSYEQYFGPGTRLTVT.

V gene TRBV5-5 combines with J gene TRBJ1-6, with 7 bases that match TRBD1. The CDR3 sequence is 15 residues long. V shed 5 bases and J 2 bases; nucleotides not matched to a gene: 4. Germline loops: CDR1 SGHKS, CDR2 YYEKEE (reference sequence). The CDR3 loop is CASREGTAYNSPLHF. CDR3 coding DNA: TGTGCCAGCAGGGAAGGGACAGCCTATAATTCACCCCTCCACTTT.

The CDR3 sequence is CASSPGTTSEKLFF. DNA for the CDR3: TGTGCCAGCAGCCCGGGGACAACCAGTGAAAAACTGTTTTTT. The V gene is TRBV7-9, the J gene TRBJ1-4; D is perhaps TRBD1 (6 bases). V was cut by 5 bases and J by 7 bases, with 14 bases left in between. The CDR3 sequence is 14 residues long. Germline V lookup: CDR1 SEHNR, CDR2 FQNEAQ (reference sequence).

The V and J genes are TRBV10-1 and TRBJ1-1; the D is unclear. V dropped 4 bases and J dropped 1 base, with 10 bases sitting between them. CDR3 length: 14 residues. Germline values: CDR1 WNHNN, CDR2 SYGVQD (reference sequence). CDR3 amino acids: CASSVGGPNTEAFF. CDR3 nucleotide sequence: TGCGCCAGCAGTGTGGGAGGCCCGAACACTGAAGCTTTCTTT.

V usage is TRBV30 and J usage is TRBJ1-6, with D unresolved. This CDR3 comprises 14 residues. Germline assignment: CDR1 GTSNPN and CDR2 SVGIG (reference sequence). V was clipped by 1 base and J by 7 bases, with 11 bases between them. CDR3 protein: CAWSAGRVNSPLHF. In nucleotides, the CDR3 is TGTGCCTGGAGTGCCGGGAGGGTGAATTCACCCCTCCACTTT.

This clone was recorded once. V and J are TRBV10-3 and TRBJ1-1, with no clear D. Trimming stripped 6 bases from V and 0 bases from J, with 14 bases between. The CDR3 totals 15 residues. The germline V gene encodes CDR1 ENHRY and CDR2 SYGVKD. In nucleotides, the CDR3 is TGTGCCATCAGGAGGAGTTCCCCTATGAACACTGAAGCTTTCTTT. Residues: CAIRRSSPMNTEAFF.

The chain is built from TRBV10-2 and TRBJ2-7; 7 bases are shared with TRBD1. CDR3 length: 15 residues. Unmatched junction bases numbered 4, after V lost 0 bases and J lost 2 bases. CDR1 WSHSY and CDR2 SAAADI come from the germline V gene. DNA for the CDR3: TGCGCCAGCAGTGAGTCGGACAGGTCCACCTACGAGCAGTACTTC. It translates to CASSESDRSTYEQYF.

The chain uses TRBV18 and TRBJ2-2; D perhaps matches TRBD2 (5 bases). CDR1 is KGHSH, CDR2 LQKENI, per germline. CDR3 length: 16 amino acids. V was shortened by 8 bases and J by 4 bases, with 20 bases between the two germline ends. CDR3 in amino acids: CASLKEAAPITGELFF. The CDR3 nucleotides read TGTGCCAGCCTAAAAGAAGCGGCGCCAATCACCGGGGAGCTGTTTTTT.

This chain connects TRBV5-1 to TRBJ2-1; 9 bases line up with TRBD1. Germline assignment: CDR1 SGHRS and CDR2 YFSETQ. This CDR3 is 16 amino acids long. V was pared by 4 bases and J by 5 bases, with 10 bases of the junction left unmatched. The CDR3 spells CASSAQGQGMHNEQFF. In DNA, the CDR3 is TGCGCCAGCAGCGCACAAGGACAGGGGATGCACAATGAGCAGTTCTTC.

The chain uses TRBV27 and TRBJ1-4, with D unresolved. CDR1 is MNHEY and CDR2 is SMNVEV in the germline V gene (reference sequence). There are 17 residues in the CDR3. V lost 5 bases, J lost 3 bases, and 19 bases lay in between. The CDR3, as DNA: TGTGCCAGCAGTCCCATCAGCAAGGGAGCGGCTAATGAAAAACTGTTTTTT. It yields the protein CASSPISKGAANEKLFF. The whole variable domain, remainder taken from reference TRBV27 and TRBJ1-4, is EAQVTQNPRYLITVTGKKLTVTCSQNMNHEYMSWYRQDPGLGLRQIYYSMNVEVTDKGDVPEGYKVSRKEKRNFPLILESPSPNQTSLYFCASSPISKGAANEKLFFGSGTQLSVL.

The V gene is TRBV12-5, the J gene TRBJ2-7; 10 nucleotides align to TRBD2. The trim removed 3 bases at V and 5 bases at J, leaving 19 bases unmatched. The CDR3 runs to 19 residues. The germline V gene has CDR1 LGHNT and CDR2 FRNRAP. The CDR3 sequence: CASGFSATSGEKGPHEQYF. CDR3 nucleotide sequence: TGTGCTAGTGGTTTCTCAGCAACTAGCGGGGAAAAAGGTCCTCACGAGCAGTACTTC.

The gene calls are TRBV10-3 and TRBJ2-1, with 9 bases matching TRBD2. This CDR3 comprises 14 residues. Germline assignment: CDR1 ENHRY and CDR2 SYGVKD. V shed 7 bases and J 9 bases; nucleotides not matched to a gene: 10. CDR3 sequence (DNA): TGTGCCATCAAGATTGCGGGGGGGGACAGTGAGCAGTTCTTC. Translation: CAIKIAGGDSEQFF.

The chain has TRBV7-8 and TRBJ1-4; D is ambiguous. Germline V gene sequence: CDR1 SGHVS, CDR2 FQNEAQ. The CDR3 covers 15 residues. The V and J ends lost 0 bases and 4 bases respectively, with 9 bases between them. The DNA of the CDR3 is TGTGCCAGCAGCTTAGCGTTTCGGGGTAATGAAAAACTGTTTTTT. As protein: CASSLAFRGNEKLFF.

The rearrangement uses TRBV28 and TRBJ2-6, with a weak D call TRBD1 (6 bases). Germline V lookup: CDR1 MDHEN, CDR2 SYDVKM. Trimming cost V 8 bases and J 0 bases, with 23 bases left between them. The CDR3 is 19 amino acids. CDR3 region: CASCSVGDTDYSGANVLTF. DNA for the CDR3: TGTGCCAGCTGCTCCGTTGGGGACACGGATTACTCTGGGGCCAACGTCCTGACTTTC.

The chain combines TRBV9 with TRBJ2-3, with 8 nucleotides matching TRBD2. Germline V lookup: CDR1 SGDLS, CDR2 YYNGEE. This CDR3 contains 16 residues. V was clipped by 0 bases and J by 2 bases; unmatched bases: 5. The CDR3 spells CASSVGSAGVTDTQYF. CDR3 sequence (DNA): TGTGCCAGCAGCGTAGGATCAGCGGGAGTCACAGATACGCAGTATTTT.

This chain links TRBV7-6 with TRBJ1-1, with a tentative D call TRBD1 (5 bases). Deletions cut 3 bases from V and 4 bases from J, with 18 bases between. The CDR3 spans 16 residues. Germline assignment: CDR1 SGHVS and CDR2 FNYEAQ. The CDR3, as DNA: TGTGCCAGCAGCTTCGACCAGGGTTCCGGCGCCACTGAAGCTTTCTTT. Its protein is CASSFDQGSGATEAFF.

The V call is TRBV7-8, the J call TRBJ1-2, with 8 bases that match TRBD1. Trimming cost V 5 bases and J 2 bases; bases outside gene matches: 13. Germline CDR1 SGHVS, CDR2 FQNEAQ. There are 17 residues in the CDR3. The CDR3, as DNA: TGTGCCAGCAGCCAAAACCCCTCCAGGGGGCAAAACTATGGCTACACCTTC. Translation gives CASSQNPSRGQNYGYTF.

V is TRBV2 and J is TRBJ2-1; unclear D gene. Germline V gene sequence: CDR1 SNHLY, CDR2 FYNNEI. Trimming took off 7 bases at V and 1 base at J, with 11 bases between the two ends. The CDR3 is 14 amino acids. In DNA form, the CDR3 reads TGTGCCAGCACAAAACGTGAGTCCTACAATGAGCAGTTCTTC. Translated: CASTKRESYNEQFF.

The rearrangement links TRBV7-9 to TRBJ2-7; the D gene is possibly TRBD1 (6 bases). Germline assignment: CDR1 SEHNR and CDR2 FQNEAQ (reference sequence). V gave up 8 bases and J gave up 6 bases, with 23 bases separating them. This CDR3 is 15 amino acids long. The DNA of the CDR3 is TGTGCCAGCGGACCCGGAAACAGGGCTAGTTTCGAGCAGTACTTC. Its protein is CASGPGNRASFEQYF.